Listed below are T cell receptor beta chains from one sample, sequenced in a study of T cells after yellow fever vaccination. One entry per CDR3 protein results from TCRdb running MiXCR on the 5' RACE reads. The sample contains around 360,000 distinct CDR3 sequences, around 10% of which appear only once. The sample was PBMCs, taken on the day of the first yellow fever vaccination. Receptor source: a man aged 18 to 30 who received the YFV17D yellow fever vaccine. Each CDR3 is given with its conserved first and last residue. The D gene is left open where the match is weak. Size is omitted from some rows. Given values are once, few, many or a class for expanded clones.

d_call j_call cdr3_length clone_size v_call cdr3_aa cdr3_nt
- TRBJ2-3 16 few TRBV28 CASSQNTGVSGDTQYF TGTGCCAGCAGTCAGAACACCGGCGTCTCGGGGGATACGCAGTATTTT
- TRBJ1-2 14 - TRBV5-5 CASRGDADKISYTF TGTGCCAGCAGAGGGGACGCTGACAAGATAAGCTACACCTTC
TRBD2 TRBJ2-7 13 - TRBV7-2 CASSLRGGYEQYF TGTGCCAGCAGCCTGCGGGGGGGCTACGAGCAGTACTTC
- TRBJ2-5 12 few TRBV7-2 CASSLVLGTQYF TGTGCCAGCAGCTTAGTCTTGGGGACCCAGTACTTC
- TRBJ2-1 12 few TRBV4-1 CASSFPASEQFF TGCGCCAGCAGCTTTCCGGCGAGTGAGCAGTTCTTC
- TRBJ1-1 13 - TRBV6-2/TRBV6-3 CASTHWGNTEAFF TGTGCCAGCACCCACTGGGGGAACACTGAAGCTTTCTTT
- TRBJ2-1 16 - TRBV5-1 CASSWGGTVNYNEQFF TGCGCCAGCAGCTGGGGAGGGACAGTTAACTACAATGAGCAGTTCTTC
- TRBJ1-4 15 few TRBV7-9 CASSPRTVHNEKLFF TGTGCCAGCAGCCCACGGACAGTGCATAATGAAAAACTGTTTTTT
TRBD1 TRBJ1-1 14 - TRBV7-9 CASSSNQGDTEAFF TGTGCCAGCAGCTCCAATCAGGGGGACACTGAAGCTTTCTTT
TRBD2 TRBJ2-3 14 many TRBV30 CASRVAGGTDTQYF TGTGCCTCAAGGGTAGCGGGGGGCACAGATACGCAGTATTTT
- TRBJ2-2 13 many TRBV5-1 CASSRENTGELFF TGCGCCAGCAGCCGAGAGAACACCGGGGAGCTGTTTTTT
TRBD1 TRBJ1-5 19 - TRBV13 CASSSTTDRGHQLNQPQHF TGTGCCAGCAGCTCCACGACGGACAGGGGACACCAGTTAAATCAGCCCCAGCATTTT
- TRBJ2-3 17 - TRBV7-3 CASSPRLQGGGTDTQYF TGTGCCAGCAGCCCCCGCCTCCAGGGGGGAGGCACAGATACGCAGTATTTT
- TRBJ2-5 14 - TRBV18 CASSPDSGRETQYF TGTGCCAGCTCACCGGACTCAGGGCGCGAGACCCAGTACTTC
- TRBJ2-7 15 - TRBV12-5 CASGLGRTALYEQYF TGTGCTAGTGGTTTGGGAAGGACAGCCCTTTACGAGCAGTACTTC
- TRBJ2-4 13 many TRBV12-3/TRBV12-4 CASRGAGPNIQYF TGTGCCAGCAGAGGAGCCGGGCCCAACATTCAGTACTTC
- TRBJ2-2 15 - TRBV5-1 CASSFTRASSGELFF TGCGCCAGCAGCTTCACCCGGGCCTCGAGTGGGGAGCTGTTTTTT
- TRBJ1-2 14 - TRBV11-2 CASSASQGRYGYTF TGTGCCAGCAGCGCCTCACAGGGCCGCTATGGCTACACCTTC
TRBD2 TRBJ2-1 15 few TRBV7-2 CASSLEAGGALGQFF TGTGCCAGCAGCTTAGAGGCCGGGGGGGCATTAGGGCAGTTCTTC
TRBD1 TRBJ2-6 20 once TRBV18 CASSLQGAGLLASGANVLTF TGTGCCAGCTCACTACAGGGGGCTGGTCTCTTGGCTTCTGGGGCCAACGTCCTGACTTTC
- TRBJ2-3 14 - TRBV5-4 CASSYPGGTDTQYF TGTGCCAGCAGCTACCCGGGGGGCACAGATACGCAGTATTTT
- TRBJ2-1 13 few TRBV28 CASSIRTVGEQFF TGTGCCAGCAGTATCAGGACAGTCGGGGAGCAGTTCTTC
- TRBJ1-1 14 - TRBV19 CASSRGALSTEAFF TGTGCCAGTTCCCGGGGGGCGCTGAGCACTGAAGCTTTCTTT
TRBD1 TRBJ2-1 16 few TRBV7-2 CASSLKGRDRGNEQFF TGTGCCAGCAGCCTCAAGGGCCGGGACAGGGGGAATGAGCAGTTCTTC
- TRBJ2-1 15 few TRBV6-2/TRBV6-3 CASSSERSSYNEQFF TGTGCCAGCAGTTCTGAACGGAGCTCCTACAATGAGCAGTTCTTC
- TRBJ2-7 13 many TRBV12-3/TRBV12-4 CASTQGGGYEQYF TGTGCCAGCACACAGGGAGGGGGCTACGAGCAGTACTTC
- TRBJ2-5 13 few TRBV11-2 CASSLKGPETQHF TGTGCCAGCAGCTTAAAGGGCCCGGAGACCCAGCACTTC
- TRBJ2-3 19 few TRBV29-1 CSVCCDIWLEERITDTQYF TGCAGCGTTTGTTGTGATATTTGGCTCGAAGAACGAATCACAGATACGCAGTATTTT
- TRBJ2-4 14 many TRBV5-4 CASSSPGEANIQYF TGTGCCAGCAGCTCCCCAGGGGAGGCAAACATTCAGTACTTC
- TRBJ2-3 18 few TRBV12-3/TRBV12-4 CASSSPPRNGFFRDTQYF TGTGCCAGCAGTTCCCCCCCACGCAACGGGTTTTTCAGAGATACGCAGTATTTT
- TRBJ1-1 18 - TRBV6-4 CTLSLTAATRARDTEAFF TGTACCCTCAGTTTGACCGCGGCAACTAGGGCTAGGGACACTGAAGCTTTCTTT
- TRBJ1-2 12 - TRBV5-4 CASSSTLGGYTF TGTGCCAGCAGCTCAACCTTGGGTGGCTACACCTTC
- TRBJ1-1 13 few TRBV20-1 CSATGMGDTEAFF TGCAGTGCTACCGGTATGGGCGACACTGAAGCTTTCTTT
TRBD2 TRBJ2-1 16 few TRBV5-6 CASSLADGGAYNEQFF TGTGCCAGCAGCTTGGCCGACGGGGGGGCCTACAATGAGCAGTTCTTC
- TRBJ2-5 15 - TRBV3-1 CASSRQAISQETQYF TGTGCCAGCAGCCGCCAGGCGATATCTCAAGAGACCCAGTACTTC
TRBD1 TRBJ1-2 15 few TRBV7-2 CASSLATGENYGYTF TGTGCCAGCAGCTTAGCGACAGGGGAAAACTATGGCTACACCTTC
TRBD1 TRBJ2-2 14 few TRBV20-1 CSAKGTGVTGELFF TGCAGTGCAAAAGGGACAGGGGTAACCGGGGAGCTGTTTTTT
- TRBJ2-2 15 few TRBV7-2 CASSLGPMNTGELFF TGTGCCAGCAGCTTAGGGCCGATGAACACCGGGGAGCTGTTTTTT
- TRBJ1-2 14 - TRBV18 CASSPGRGSQGYTF TGTGCCAGCTCACCGGGACGGGGGTCGCAGGGCTACACCTTC
TRBD2 TRBJ2-1 19 few TRBV10-3 CAISEPGLAGRSSYNEQFF TGTGCCATCAGTGAGCCGGGACTAGCGGGGAGAAGCTCCTACAATGAGCAGTTCTTC
- TRBJ1-5 12 once TRBV20-1 CSAKGGGQPQHF TGCAGTGCTAAAGGGGGGGGCCAGCCCCAGCATTTT
- TRBJ2-5 12 - TRBV29-1 CSVRQNQETQYF TGCAGCGTACGACAGAACCAAGAGACCCAGTACTTC
TRBD1 TRBJ2-5 14 many TRBV11-2 CASSGTGGRETQYF TGTGCCAGCAGCGGGACAGGGGGCAGGGAGACCCAGTACTTC
- TRBJ1-1 13 - TRBV9 CASKGDMNTEAFF TGTGCCAGCAAGGGGGACATGAACACTGAAGCTTTCTTT
TRBD1 TRBJ1-1 12 many TRBV29-1 CSVGTGGTEAFF TGCAGCGTTGGGACAGGCGGCACTGAAGCTTTCTTT
TRBD2 TRBJ2-5 15 few TRBV5-4 CASRAGTSLQETQYF TGTGCCAGCAGGGCCGGGACTAGCCTGCAAGAGACCCAGTACTTC
- TRBJ2-2 15 few TRBV6-5 CASSYSDIYTGELFF TGTGCCAGCAGTTACTCAGACATTTACACCGGGGAGCTGTTTTTT
TRBD2 TRBJ2-2 15 few TRBV20-1 CSARGTSGESGELFF TGCAGTGCTAGAGGGACTAGCGGGGAATCCGGGGAGCTGTTTTTT
- TRBJ1-2 14 - TRBV6-1 CASSLGPSSYGYTF TGTGCCAGCAGCCTAGGACCGTCATCATATGGCTACACCTTC
- TRBJ1-6 17 - TRBV27 CASSPQTGSSYNSPLHF TGTGCCAGCAGTCCACAGACGGGGAGCTCCTATAATTCACCCCTCCACTTT
- TRBJ2-3 13 few TRBV5-1 CASSPGRVDTQYF TGCGCCAGCAGCCCGGGCCGCGTCGATACGCAGTATTTT
TRBD1 TRBJ2-5 14 once TRBV5-1 CASSLGQQGETQYF TGCGCCAGCAGCCTGGGACAGCAAGGAGAGACCCAGTACTTC
- TRBJ1-3 14 - TRBV2 CASSEIFSGNTIYF TGTGCCAGCAGTGAGATTTTCTCTGGAAACACCATATATTTT
- TRBJ2-7 14 many TRBV5-1 CASSGRAGSYEQYF TGCGCCAGCAGTGGCAGGGCGGGCTCCTACGAGCAGTACTTC
- TRBJ2-2 15 - TRBV5-1 CASATGQGTRGAVFW -